The clone carrying this TCR beta chain has only one observation. Method: immunoSEQ multiplex PCR; TCRdb's copy keeps in-frame clones and lacks some. The table includes about 94,000 clones, more than 70% detected once. This record comes from a study of glioma-infiltrating T cells after dendritic cell vaccination. At the level of the study: At biweekly intervals, patients got three intradermal dendritic cell vaccine injections.

Looked up from germline, CDR1 is MNHNY and CDR2 is SVGAGI (reference sequence). CDR3 length equals 15 residues. V lost 7 bases, J lost 7 bases, and 14 bases stayed unmatched. This sample's time point: after dendritic cell vaccination, including at tumor progression/relapse. PBMC sampling occurred before vaccination, two weeks after the third dose, and at progression. The chain couples TRBV6-6 to TRBJ1-2; 8 nucleotides line up with TRBD1. The starting material was blood, obtained after dendritic cell vaccination. The TCR was taken from a human donor with glioblastoma. This chain's CDR3 is CASTGPGQARGGYTF. The CDR3 nucleotides are TGTGCCAGCACCGGGCCGGGACAGGCCAGGGGTGGCTACACCTTC.